One and the same sample provided the 30 T cell receptor beta chains below, sequenced in a study of shared clonotypes between healthy human individuals. Generated by immunoSEQ multiplex PCR, the TCRdb table keeps only in-frame clones and is missing some. The top ten clones hold 0.13% of a sample with millions of clones, around 95% of them seen once. Material for sequencing was naive CD4+ T cells sorted from blood. The subset was: CD45RA+ positively selected. The receptor set was obtained from a man younger than 35 in good health.

This chain uses TRBV2 with TRBJ2-7; no reliable D call. Germline lookup yields CDR1 SNHLY and CDR2 FYNNEI. There are 12 residues in the CDR3. V lost 4 bases and J lost 2, with 6 bases in between. CDR3 sequence (DNA): TGTGCCAGCAGTGGCTCCACCTACGAGCAGTACTTC. Translating it yields CASSGSTYEQYF.

This chain connects TRBV5-1 to TRBJ2-5; TRBD2 might be the D (6 bases). Looked up from germline, CDR1 is SGHRS and CDR2 is YFSETQ. The CDR3 is made up of 14 amino acids. V was trimmed by 2 bases and J by 4 bases, leaving 12 bases between them. The CDR3 spells CASSLPEGLETQYF. Here the CDR3 DNA reads TGCGCCAGCAGCTTACCGGAGGGTCTAGAGACCCAGTACTTC. Combining the CDR3 with reference TRBV5-1 and TRBJ2-5 gives the whole variable domain KAGVTQTPRYLIKTRGQQVTLSCSPISGHRSVSWYQQTPGQGLQFLFEYFSETQRNKGNFPGRFSGRQFSNSRSEMNVSTLELGDSALYLCASSLPEGLETQYFGPGTRLLVL.

This chain connects TRBV29-1 to TRBJ2-5; D unclear. The ends were cut back, 4 bases at V and 2 bases at J, with 8 bases in the middle. The CDR3 runs 12 residues. Germline CDR1 SQVTM, CDR2 ANQGSEA. In DNA, the CDR3 is TGCAGCGTTGTGTATCTGCAAGAGACCCAGTACTTC. Translation: CSVVYLQETQYF.

The rearrangement links TRBV30 to TRBJ1-1, with D perhaps TRBD1 (6 bases). This CDR3 contains 14 residues. Per germline, CDR1 GTSNPN and CDR2 SVGIG (reference sequence). V lost 2 bases to trimming and J lost 2 bases, with 12 bases between them. CDR3 residues: CAWSRHRDNTEAFF. The CDR3 nucleotides read TGTGCCTGGAGTAGGCACAGGGATAACACTGAAGCTTTCTTT.

J is TRBJ1-1 and V is TRBV19; D possibly corresponds to TRBD1 (6 bases). Trimming removed 4 bases at V and 1 base at J, with 10 bases between. Germline CDR1 is LNHDA and CDR2 is SQIVND (reference sequence). CDR3 size: 14 residues. The chain's CDR3 is CASSTLQGNTEAFF. The CDR3 DNA follows: TGTGCCAGTAGTACTCTACAGGGGAACACTGAAGCTTTCTTT.

With respect to this clone: Here the CDR3 omits its conserved ending phenylalanine or tryptophan, so a read error is the likely source. The DNA is left out, because the CDR3 cannot be placed on it with certainty; the CDR3 is given as TCRdb lists it. The chain uses TRBV6-1 and TRBJ1-2. Per the germline V gene, CDR1 is MNHNS and CDR2 is SASEGT. The CDR3 comprises 13 residues, both ends counted. This chain's CDR3 is CASSQLKGYPSPD.

The CDR3 region is CASSQVRDTQYF. CDR3 DNA: TGTGCCAGCAGCCAAGTCCGAGATACGCAGTATTTT. This sequence joins TRBV14 and TRBJ2-3; D call uncertain. Per the germline V gene, CDR1 is SGHDN and CDR2 is FVKESK. The CDR3 length is 12 residues. V dropped 1 base and J dropped 5 bases, with 4 bases sitting between them.

The chain is built from TRBV28 and TRBJ1-2; D is unresolved. Trimming removed 7 bases at V and 8 bases at J, with 14 bases between. Germline V gene sequence: CDR1 MDHEN, CDR2 SYDVKM. The CDR3 loop spans 12 amino acids. CDR3 bases: TGTGCCAGCAACACAGCGTGGAAGGGCTACACCTTC. Its protein product is CASNTAWKGYTF.

The J gene is TRBJ1-1, the V gene TRBV27, with TRBD1 matching 9 bases. The J segment lost 4 bases and the V segment lost 3 bases, leaving 6 bases of the junction unmatched. From germline, CDR1 is MNHEY and CDR2 SMNVEV (reference sequence). The CDR3 length is 15 residues. The CDR3 loop is CASSFLPGQGTEAFF. The DNA of the CDR3 is TGTGCCAGCAGTTTCCTACCGGGACAGGGCACTGAAGCTTTCTTT.

The J gene is TRBJ1-1, the V gene TRBV6-1; 7 bases match TRBD1. V trimming: 4 bases; J trimming: 5 bases; junction bases outside the gene matches: 7. The CDR3 is 14 amino acids. The germline V gene has CDR1 MNHNS and CDR2 SASEGT. In DNA form, the CDR3 reads TGTGCCAGCAGTGTTAGGGGGCTGGGAACTGAAGCTTTCTTT. Amino acid sequence: CASSVRGLGTEAFF.

This chain links TRBV10-3 with TRBJ2-7; a possible D gene is TRBD2 (5 bases). Germline V CDR1 and CDR2: ENHRY, SYGVKD. This CDR3 is 15 amino acids long. The V and J ends lost 0 bases and 6 bases respectively, with 15 bases between them. CDR3 amino acids: CAISESSRRASEQYF. The CDR3 DNA reads as TGTGCCATCAGTGAGTCTTCTAGGCGGGCGTCCGAGCAGTACTTC.

Comments on this clone: Other DNA variants within this sample encode the same CDR3. The CDR3 DNA reads TGTGCCAGCAGTTATAGCAGGGGATCCTACGAGCAGTACTTC. Amino acids: CASSYSRGSYEQYF. This chain connects TRBV6-5 to TRBJ2-7, with D tentatively TRBD1 (6 bases). This CDR3 has 14 amino acids. The germline CDR1 and CDR2 sequences are MNHEY and SVGAGI. V was clipped by 3 bases and J by 1 base, with 10 bases between them.

The chain uses TRBV4-3 and TRBJ2-3; TRBD1 might be the D (6 bases). Germline V lookup: CDR1 LGHNA, CDR2 YSLEER. V lost 3 bases and J lost 2, with 15 bases in between. There are 16 residues in the CDR3. CDR3 loop: CASSQANQGTTDTQYF. The CDR3 nucleotides read TGCGCCAGCAGCCAGGCGAACCAGGGGACCACAGATACGCAGTATTTT.

The gene calls are TRBV7-2 and TRBJ2-3; D possibly corresponds to TRBD2 (6 bases). V lost 2 bases and J lost 6, with 12 bases in between. CDR3 length equals 14 residues. Germline CDR1 is SGHTA and CDR2 is FQGNSA. The chain's CDR3 is CASSLLPSVDTQYF. For the CDR3, the DNA is TGTGCCAGCAGCTTATTGCCTAGCGTGGATACGCAGTATTTT.

The V call is TRBV4-1, the J call TRBJ2-6, with D unclear. Trimming shortened V by 6 bases and J by 0 bases, and 12 bases separated the two germline ends. Germline CDR1 is MGHRA and CDR2 is YSYEKL. This CDR3 comprises 16 residues. In nucleotides, the CDR3 is TGCGCCAGCAGACTTAATGCAGGCTCTGGGGCCAACGTCCTGACTTTC. Translating it yields CASRLNAGSGANVLTF.

This clone has only one observation. The chain combines TRBV6-5 with TRBJ2-7, with TRBD1 identical over 7 bases. The CDR3 extends over 15 amino acids. CDR1 is MNHEY and CDR2 is SVGAGI in the germline V gene. The J segment lost 3 bases and the V segment lost 0 bases, leaving 5 bases of the junction unmatched. The CDR3 here is CASSYSGTAGYEQYF. CDR3 in DNA: TGTGCCAGCAGTTACTCTGGGACAGCTGGCTACGAGCAGTACTTC.

In regard to this clone: Other DNA sequences of this sample code for an identical CDR3. The V and J genes are TRBV10-1 and TRBJ2-7, with D possibly being TRBD1 or TRBD2 (6 bases each). In germline, CDR1 is WNHNN, CDR2 SYGVQD (reference sequence). The CDR3 totals 14 residues. V was pared by 2 bases and J by 1 base, with 9 bases between. CDR3 amino acids: CASSEGGGSYEQYF. In nucleotides, the CDR3 is TGCGCCAGCAGTGAGGGAGGGGGATCCTACGAGCAGTACTTC.

This clone was recorded only once. J is TRBJ1-6 and V is TRBV6-5; a weak D match, TRBD1 (5 bases). Deletions cut 0 bases from V and 6 bases from J, with 9 bases between. There are 15 residues in the CDR3. CDR1 is MNHEY, CDR2 SVGAGI, per germline. The CDR3 sequence: CASSYSGVLNSPLHF. In DNA form, the CDR3 reads TGTGCCAGCAGTTACTCAGGGGTTCTTAATTCACCCCTCCACTTT.

This clone has just a few counts. The chain is built from TRBV7-2 and TRBJ1-6, with 7 bases fitting TRBD1. The CDR3 extends over 17 amino acids. V was pared by 5 bases and J by 7 bases, with 14 bases of the junction left unmatched. Germline-derived CDR1 and CDR2 are SGHTA and FQGNSA. CDR3 in DNA: TGTGCCAGCAGCACGAGGACAGGCGGTGGTGGGAATTCACCCCTCCACTTT. Its translation is CASSTRTGGGGNSPLHF.

This clone was seen only a few times. The chain employs TRBV2 and TRBJ2-7, with D unresolved. The CDR3 is 12 amino acids. The germline V and J ends were trimmed by 6 bases and 2 bases, with 8 bases remaining between them. Looked up from germline, CDR1 is SNHLY and CDR2 is FYNNEI. The DNA of the CDR3 is TGTGCCAGCAGCCTTACCACCTACGAGCAGTACTTC. This gives the protein CASSLTTYEQYF.

J is TRBJ2-1 and V is TRBV5-4, with D hard to call. Trimming took 4 bases from V and 0 from J, leaving 11 bases between them. Germline V lookup: CDR1 SGHNT, CDR2 YYREEE (reference sequence). The CDR3 is 15 residues long. DNA of the CDR3: TGTGCCAGCAGCCGAGAGTCCAGCTCCTACAATGAGCAGTTCTTC. Protein sequence: CASSRESSSYNEQFF.

CDR3 sequence reads: CAWQGAGMVWTQYF. The CDR3 coding sequence is TGTGCCTGGCAGGGGGCGGGAATGGTGTGGACCCAGTACTTC. The rearrangement uses TRBV30 and TRBJ2-5; 8 bases are shared with TRBD1. Germline lookup yields CDR1 GTSNPN and CDR2 SVGIG (reference sequence). CDR3 length equals 14 residues. The junction had 12 bases not matched to a gene; V was cut back by 5 bases and J by 7 bases.

The CDR3: CASSGNRGYEQYF. CDR3 DNA sequence: TGCGCCAGCAGCGGGAATCGGGGCTACGAGCAGTACTTC. The V gene is TRBV5-1, the J gene TRBJ2-7, with a possible D match to TRBD2 (5 bases). Germline V gene data show CDR1 as SGHRS and CDR2 as YFSETQ. CDR3 size: 13 residues. The V and J ends lost 4 bases and 3 bases respectively, with 11 bases between them.

The V gene is TRBV6-1, the J gene TRBJ2-2; the D gene is possibly TRBD2 (6 bases). From germline, CDR1 is MNHNS and CDR2 SASEGT. The CDR3 has 12 amino acids. V was cut by 8 bases and J by 5 bases, with 9 bases left in between. The CDR3 sequence is CASRGNTGELFF. Here the CDR3 DNA reads TGTGCCAGCCGGGGGAATACCGGGGAGCTGTTTTTT.

V usage is TRBV9 and J usage is TRBJ2-3, with 11 bases identical to TRBD2. Germline loops: CDR1 SGDLS, CDR2 YYNGEE. V lost 0 bases and J lost 5; bases outside the gene matches: 5. This CDR3 is 16 amino acids long. CDR3 sequence reads: CASSVEGLAVGDTQYF. The DNA for the CDR3 is TGTGCCAGCAGCGTAGAGGGACTAGCGGTTGGAGATACGCAGTATTTT.

As for this clone: Other DNA sequences from this sample encode an identical CDR3 as well. The V and J genes are TRBV30 and TRBJ2-7; 9 bases line up with TRBD1. The CDR3 loop spans 14 amino acids. Trimming cost V 5 bases and J 1 base; bases outside gene matches: 6. Germline CDR1 is GTSNPN and CDR2 is SVGIG (reference sequence). CDR3 bases: TGTGCCTGGTCAGGCGGGACAGGGTCCTACGAGCAGTACTTC. Translated: CAWSGGTGSYEQYF.

The gene calls are TRBV28 and TRBJ1-6, with TRBD1 matching over 9 bases. The CDR3 length is 15 residues. Germline V gene sequence: CDR1 MDHEN, CDR2 SYDVKM. With 4 bases clipped from V and 7 bases from J, the junction kept 5 bases outside the gene matches. The CDR3 DNA reads as TGTGCCAGCAGTTCCCGGGACAGGGTAAATTCACCCCTCCACTTT. As protein: CASSSRDRVNSPLHF.

The chain carries TRBV18 and TRBJ1-5; D is perhaps TRBD1 (6 bases). Trimming removed 2 bases at V and 4 bases at J, with 12 bases between. This CDR3 is 15 amino acids long. Germline CDR1 reads KGHSH; CDR2 reads LQKENI. CDR3 in amino acids: CASSPMRGENQPQHF. The CDR3 region has the DNA TGTGCCAGCTCACCAATGAGGGGGGAGAATCAGCCCCAGCATTTT.

The V and J genes are TRBV7-9 and TRBJ2-1, with D maybe TRBD1 (5 bases). The germline V gene has CDR1 SEHNR and CDR2 FQNEAQ (reference sequence). Trimming cost V 2 bases and J 4 bases, with 12 bases left between them. The CDR3 has 15 residues. CDR3: CASSLRTGNYNEQFF. The CDR3 nucleotides are TGTGCCAGCAGCTTACGTACAGGCAATTACAATGAGCAGTTCTTC.

This sequence joins TRBV19 and TRBJ2-7, with D uncertain. In germline, CDR1 is LNHDA, CDR2 SQIVND (reference sequence). The CDR3 consists of 15 residues. V shed 3 bases and J shed 3 bases, with 15 bases lying between them. CDR3 region: CASSIRQTGNYEQYF. CDR3 bases: TGTGCCAGTAGTATCCGGCAGACTGGTAACTACGAGCAGTACTTC.